This T cell receptor beta chain emerged from a study of cytomegalovirus exposure and HLA in healthy donors. At sampling all donors were nominally healthy, likely with unrecorded immune exposures. General observations from the study: A later analysis showed HLA-associated TCR beta chains outstripping equally common others in clonal expansion. The authors excluded some V segments, including TRBV6-2 and TRBV6-3, as indistinguishable.

Notes on this clone: Its specificity is not known.

The CDR3 runs to 13 residues. Germline V gene lookup returns CDR1 KGHSH and CDR2 LQKENI. V shed 6 bases and J shed 7 bases, with 12 bases lying between them. Researchers ran the PCR with 60 Vbeta and 13 Jbeta primers. Clones were read by immunoSEQ multiplex PCR, and TCRdb kept only the in-frame ones, dropping some. The sample has 210,000 or so clones, about 77% seen once; the top ten hold over 2%. The chain joins TRBV18 to TRBJ2-2; D may be TRBD2 (5 bases). The TCR was taken from a woman aged 25 to 39 in good health and CMV-seropositive. The sample comprised PBMCs. CDR3 region: CASSRESDGELFF. DNA for the CDR3: TGTGCCAGCTCTAGGGAGTCGGACGGGGAGCTGTTTTTT. Based on the CDR3 plus reference TRBV18 and TRBJ2-2, the full variable domain is NAGVMQNPRHLVRRRGQEARLRCSPMKGHSHVYWYRQLPEEGLKFMVYLQKENIIDESGMPKERFSAEFPKEGPSILRIQQVVRGDSAAYFCASSRESDGELFFGEGSRLTVL.